The sequence of this T cell receptor beta chain was determined in a study of blood T cells in healthy people across ages. On the study more broadly: Per every two T cells, about one barcoded beta molecule was captured by template switching. Study-level points and caveats: Across the age range, TCR beta diversity per million T cells fell in a roughly linear way. Greater diversity and more naive CD4+ cells were seen in long-lived donors than in aged donors. No one knew whether donors had CMV, which possibly confounded expanded clonotype changes.

The V gene's germline CDR1 is SEHNR and CDR2 FQNEAQ (reference sequence). V dropped 5 bases and J dropped 10 bases, with 27 bases sitting between them. This CDR3 region has 17 residues. The second PCR ran roughly 6 to 11 cycles with a sample-barcoded 5' primer and J-beta primers. Using its own MiXCR run on the 5' RACE reads, TCRdb lists one record per CDR3 protein. The data show about 1,400,000 distinct CDR3 sequences, approximately 59% seen once. About this clonotype itself: The antigen is undetermined.

V and J are TRBV7-9 and TRBJ1-5; perhaps TRBD1 as D (5 bases). The sample was blood. The source is a young man in good health. This CDR3 is CASSPSVGRQYIGPQHF. The CDR3 region has the DNA TGTGCCAGCAGCCCATCCGTGGGACGACAGTACATTGGACCCCAGCATTTT. Using reference TRBV7-9 and TRBJ1-5 for the parts outside the CDR3, the full variable domain is DTGVSQNPRHKITKRGQNVTFRCDPISEHNRLYWYRQTLGQGPEFLTYFQNEAQLEKSRLLSDRFSAERPKGSFSTLEIQRTEQGDSAMYLCASSPSVGRQYIGPQHFGDGTRLSIL.